This TCR beta chain is drawn from a study of cytotoxic CD8 clonotypes in ibrutinib-treated CLL. At the level of the study: After a median of about 70 months, around 15 patients stayed remitted and some twelve progressed; responses had been partial in about 24 and complete in 2.

The protocol was immunoSEQ multiplex PCR, while the TCRdb copy is restricted to in-frame clones and leaves out a portion. The data show 300,000 to 350,000 clones, about 80% seen once. The germline V gene has CDR1 SGHDT and CDR2 YYEEEE. Trimming took off 0 bases at V and 4 bases at J, with 7 bases between the two ends. This CDR3 has 13 amino acids. This clonotype was obtained from a human donor with chronic lymphocytic leukemia. The input for sequencing was PBMCs, taken before ibrutinib treatment. This chain links TRBV5-6 with TRBJ1-1, with a tentative D call TRBD1 (6 bases). The CDR3 DNA follows: TGTGCCAGCAGCTTGGGGGGGCCCACTGAAGCTTTCTTT. Its protein is CASSLGGPTEAFF.